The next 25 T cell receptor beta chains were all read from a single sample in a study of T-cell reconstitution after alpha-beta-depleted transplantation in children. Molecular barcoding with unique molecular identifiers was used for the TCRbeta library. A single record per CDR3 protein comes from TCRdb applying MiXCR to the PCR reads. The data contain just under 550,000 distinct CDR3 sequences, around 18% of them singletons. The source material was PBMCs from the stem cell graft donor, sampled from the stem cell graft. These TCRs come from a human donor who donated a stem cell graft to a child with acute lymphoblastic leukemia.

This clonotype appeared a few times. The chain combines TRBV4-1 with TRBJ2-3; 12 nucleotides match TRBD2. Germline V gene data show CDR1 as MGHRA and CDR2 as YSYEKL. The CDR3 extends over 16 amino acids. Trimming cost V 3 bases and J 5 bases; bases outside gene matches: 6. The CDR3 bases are TGCGCCAGCAGCCACCCGACTAGCGGGAGAAGAGATACGCAGTATTTT. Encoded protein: CASSHPTSGRRDTQYF.

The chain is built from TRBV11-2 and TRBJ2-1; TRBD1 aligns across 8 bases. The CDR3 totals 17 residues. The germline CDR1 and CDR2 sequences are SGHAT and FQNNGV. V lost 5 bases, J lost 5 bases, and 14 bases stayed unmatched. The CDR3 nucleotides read TGTGCCAGCAGCCTCTCAACTTTGGACAGGGAGGACAATGAGCAGTTCTTC. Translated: CASSLSTLDREDNEQFF.

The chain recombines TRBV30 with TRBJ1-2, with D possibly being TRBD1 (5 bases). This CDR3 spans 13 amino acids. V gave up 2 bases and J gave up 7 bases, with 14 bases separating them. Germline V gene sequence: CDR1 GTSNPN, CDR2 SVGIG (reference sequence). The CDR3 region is CAWSPRARAGYTF. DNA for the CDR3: TGTGCCTGGAGTCCCCGGGCCAGGGCTGGCTACACCTTC.

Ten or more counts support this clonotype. CDR3 residues: CASSPYTDTQYF. In nucleotides, the CDR3 is TGTGCCAGCAGCCCTTACACAGATACGCAGTATTTT. This chain connects TRBV18 to TRBJ2-3; D gene uncertain. CDR3 length: 12 amino acids. Between the trimmed V and J ends, which lost 8 bases and 2 bases, there was a span of 8 bases. Germline loops: CDR1 KGHSH, CDR2 LQKENI.

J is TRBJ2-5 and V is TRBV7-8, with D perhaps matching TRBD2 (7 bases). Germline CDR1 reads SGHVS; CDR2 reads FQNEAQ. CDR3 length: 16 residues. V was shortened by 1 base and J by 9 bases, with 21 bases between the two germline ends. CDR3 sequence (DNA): TGTGCCAGCAGCTTAGGAAGGAGGAGGGGGGGCGGGGCCCAGTACTTC. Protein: CASSLGRRRGGGAQYF.

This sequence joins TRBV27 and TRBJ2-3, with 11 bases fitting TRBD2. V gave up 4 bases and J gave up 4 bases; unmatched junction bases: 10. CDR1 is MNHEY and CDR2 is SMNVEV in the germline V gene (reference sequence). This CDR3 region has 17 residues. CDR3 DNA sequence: TGTGCCAGCAGTTCCGGCGTACTAGCGGGAGATCCAGATACGCAGTATTTT. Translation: CASSSGVLAGDPDTQYF.

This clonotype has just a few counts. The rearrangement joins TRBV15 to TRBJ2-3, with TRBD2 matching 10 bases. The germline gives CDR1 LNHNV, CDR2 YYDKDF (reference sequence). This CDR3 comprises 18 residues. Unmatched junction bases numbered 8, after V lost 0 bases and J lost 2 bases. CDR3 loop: CATSRDHTSGTNTDTQYF. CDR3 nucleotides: TGTGCCACCAGCAGAGATCATACTAGCGGGACCAACACAGATACGCAGTATTTT.

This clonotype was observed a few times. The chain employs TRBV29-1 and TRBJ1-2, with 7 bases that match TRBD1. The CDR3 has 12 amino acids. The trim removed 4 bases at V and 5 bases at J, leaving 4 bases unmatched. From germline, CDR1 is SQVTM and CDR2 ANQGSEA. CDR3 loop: CSVGPGGYGYTF. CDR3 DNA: TGCAGCGTTGGCCCAGGGGGGTATGGCTACACCTTC. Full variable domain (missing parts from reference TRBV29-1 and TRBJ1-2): SAVISQKPSRDICQRGTSLTIQCQVDSQVTMMFWYRQQPGQSLTLIATANQGSEATYESGFVIDKFPISRPNLTFSTLTVSNMSPEDSSIYLCSVGPGGYGYTFGSGTRLTVV.

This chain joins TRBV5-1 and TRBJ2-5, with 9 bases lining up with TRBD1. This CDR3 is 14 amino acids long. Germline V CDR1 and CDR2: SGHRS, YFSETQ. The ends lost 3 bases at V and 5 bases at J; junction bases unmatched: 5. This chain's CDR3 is CASSWGQGSETQYF. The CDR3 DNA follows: TGCGCCAGCAGCTGGGGACAGGGCTCGGAGACCCAGTACTTC.

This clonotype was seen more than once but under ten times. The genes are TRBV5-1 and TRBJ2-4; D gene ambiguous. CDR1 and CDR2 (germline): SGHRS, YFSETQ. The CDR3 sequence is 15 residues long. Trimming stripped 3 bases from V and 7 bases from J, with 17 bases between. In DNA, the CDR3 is TGCGCCAGCAGCTCGCCCATCCTCGGCAAGAACATTCAGTACTTC. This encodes CASSSPILGKNIQYF.

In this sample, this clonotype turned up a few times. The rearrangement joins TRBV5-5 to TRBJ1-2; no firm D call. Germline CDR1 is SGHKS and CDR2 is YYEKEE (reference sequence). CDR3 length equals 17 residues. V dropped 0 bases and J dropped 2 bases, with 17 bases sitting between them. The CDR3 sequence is CASSLDFAEGVNYGYTF. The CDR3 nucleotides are TGTGCCAGCAGCTTGGATTTCGCTGAGGGAGTCAACTATGGCTACACCTTC.

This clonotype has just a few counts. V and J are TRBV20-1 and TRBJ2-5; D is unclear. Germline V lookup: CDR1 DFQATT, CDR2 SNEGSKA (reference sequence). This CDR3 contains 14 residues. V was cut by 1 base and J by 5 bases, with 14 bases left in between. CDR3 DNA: TGCAGTGCTAGAGTTGGGCTATCCCACGAGACCCAGTACTTC. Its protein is CSARVGLSHETQYF.

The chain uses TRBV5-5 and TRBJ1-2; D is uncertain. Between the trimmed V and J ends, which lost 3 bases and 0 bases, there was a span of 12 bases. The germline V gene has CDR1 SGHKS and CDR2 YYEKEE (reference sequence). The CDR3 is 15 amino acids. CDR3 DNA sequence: TGTGCCAGCAGCTGGGCACCGTTAGCTAACTATGGCTACACCTTC. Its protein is CASSWAPLANYGYTF.

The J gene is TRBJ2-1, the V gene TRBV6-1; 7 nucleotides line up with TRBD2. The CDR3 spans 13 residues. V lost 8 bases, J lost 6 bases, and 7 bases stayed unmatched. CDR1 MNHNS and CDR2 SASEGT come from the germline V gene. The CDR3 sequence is CASGRELVNEQFF. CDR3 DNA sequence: TGTGCCAGCGGGCGGGAGCTGGTCAATGAGCAGTTCTTC.

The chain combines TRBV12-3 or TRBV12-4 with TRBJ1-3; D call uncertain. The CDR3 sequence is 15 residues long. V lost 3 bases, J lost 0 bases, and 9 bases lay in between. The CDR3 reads CASSFGPGSGNTIYF. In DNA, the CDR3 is TGTGCCAGCAGTTTTGGGCCCGGCTCTGGAAACACCATATATTTT.

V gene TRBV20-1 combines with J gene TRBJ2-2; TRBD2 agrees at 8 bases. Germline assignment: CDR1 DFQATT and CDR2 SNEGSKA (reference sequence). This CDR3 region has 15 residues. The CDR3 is CSTPRRGAKNGELFF. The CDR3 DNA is TGCAGCACTCCCCGGCGGGGGGCGAAAAACGGGGAGCTGTTTTTT.

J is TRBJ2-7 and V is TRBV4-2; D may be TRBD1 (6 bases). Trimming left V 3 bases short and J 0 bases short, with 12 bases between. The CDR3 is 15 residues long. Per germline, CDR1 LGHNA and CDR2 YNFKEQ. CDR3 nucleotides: TGTGCCAGCAGCCAGAATACAGGGAGCTCCTACGAGCAGTACTTC. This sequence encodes CASSQNTGSSYEQYF.

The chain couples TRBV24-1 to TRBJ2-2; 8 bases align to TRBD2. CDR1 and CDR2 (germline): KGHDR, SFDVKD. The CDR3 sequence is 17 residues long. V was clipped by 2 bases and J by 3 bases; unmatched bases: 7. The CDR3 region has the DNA TGTGCCACCAGTGATTCCAGCGGGAGAGGGTACACCGGGGAGCTGTTTTTT. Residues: CATSDSSGRGYTGELFF.

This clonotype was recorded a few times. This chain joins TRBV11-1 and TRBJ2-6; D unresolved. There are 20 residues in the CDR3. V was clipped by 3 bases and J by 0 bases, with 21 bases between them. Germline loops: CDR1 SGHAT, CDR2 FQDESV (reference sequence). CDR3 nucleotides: TGTGCCAGCAGCTTGCAAGACCGAGTCTATAGCCGCTCTGGGGCCAACGTCCTGACTTTC. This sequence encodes CASSLQDRVYSRSGANVLTF.

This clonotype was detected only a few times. The CDR3, as DNA: TGTGCCAGCAGTTACTTATCTGGCACAGATACGCAGTATTTT. Translation: CASSYLSGTDTQYF. The chain links TRBV6-5 to TRBJ2-3; D not resolved. V shed 1 base and J shed 1 base, with 6 bases lying between them. In germline, CDR1 is MNHEY, CDR2 SVGAGI. This CDR3 is built from 14 residues.

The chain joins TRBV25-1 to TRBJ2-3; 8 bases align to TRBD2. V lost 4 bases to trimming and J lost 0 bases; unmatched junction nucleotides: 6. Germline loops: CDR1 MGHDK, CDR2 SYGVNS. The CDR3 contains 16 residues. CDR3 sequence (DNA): TGTGCCAGCAGTGCTAGCGGGCTCCCTAGCACAGATACGCAGTATTTT. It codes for CASSASGLPSTDTQYF. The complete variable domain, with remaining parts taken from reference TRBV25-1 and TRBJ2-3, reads EADIYQTPRYLVIGTGKKITLECSQTMGHDKMYWYQQDPGMELHLIHYSYGVNSTEKGDLSSESTVSRIRTEHFPLTLESARPSHTSQYLCASSASGLPSTDTQYFGPGTRLTVL.

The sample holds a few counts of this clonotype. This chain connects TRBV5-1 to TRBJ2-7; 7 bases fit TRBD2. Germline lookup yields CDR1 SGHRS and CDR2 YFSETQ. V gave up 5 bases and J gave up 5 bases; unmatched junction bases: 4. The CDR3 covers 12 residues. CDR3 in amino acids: CASSWDYNEQYF. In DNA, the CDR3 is TGCGCCAGCAGTTGGGACTACAACGAGCAGTACTTC.

The CDR3 bases are TGTGCCAGCAGTGAATTGGGACAGGGGCCTGAAGCTTTCTTT. It specifies CASSELGQGPEAFF. The chain employs TRBV6-1 and TRBJ1-1; 10 nucleotides align to TRBD1. The CDR3 covers 14 residues. Losses at the gene ends were 2 bases for V and 6 bases for J; bases not matched to a gene: 3. Germline values: CDR1 MNHNS, CDR2 SASEGT.

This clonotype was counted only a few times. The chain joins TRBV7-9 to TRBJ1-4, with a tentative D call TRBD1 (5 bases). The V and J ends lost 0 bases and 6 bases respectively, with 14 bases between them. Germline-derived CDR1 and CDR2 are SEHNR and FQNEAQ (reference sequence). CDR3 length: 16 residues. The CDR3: CASSLAGQGAYEKLFF. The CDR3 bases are TGTGCCAGCAGCTTAGCCGGGCAGGGCGCTTATGAAAAACTGTTTTTT.

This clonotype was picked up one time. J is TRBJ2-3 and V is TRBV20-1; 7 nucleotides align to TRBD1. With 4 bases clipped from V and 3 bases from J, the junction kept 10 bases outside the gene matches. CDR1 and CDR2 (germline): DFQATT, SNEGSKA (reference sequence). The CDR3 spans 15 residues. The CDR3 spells CSAIRTGTVTDTQYF. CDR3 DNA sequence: TGCAGTGCTATTAGAACCGGGACAGTTACAGATACGCAGTATTTT.